This T cell receptor beta chain was documented in a study of blood T cell repertoires in COVID-19. Only in-frame clones appear in the TCRdb table, and some are missing; sequencing was by immunoSEQ multiplex PCR. The data hold some 150,000 clones, with 84% observed a single time. The count of this clone is one. Germline V gives CDR1 SEHNR, CDR2 FQNEAQ (reference sequence). The J segment lost 0 bases and the V segment lost 5 bases, leaving 13 bases of the junction unmatched. The CDR3 contains 18 residues. Cohorts were based on clinical histories the participants reported. Resolution of symptoms, clearance, or two negative PCRs was present in recovered Cohort 3 donors.

The specimen was PBMCs or T cells enriched from blood (not recorded which). The clonotype originates from a man aged 50-60 years who had recovered from COVID-19. The chain recombines TRBV7-9 with TRBJ1-1, with 9 bases aligning to TRBD1. The CDR3 region has the DNA TGTGCCAGCAGCCAAAACCCCGGGACAGGGCGGTTGAACACTGAAGCTTTCTTT. Translating it yields CASSQNPGTGRLNTEAFF.